This is a list of T cell receptor beta chains from one sample in a study of CXCR3-negative and CXCR3-positive naive CD8 T cells. Each CDR3 protein gets one entry in TCRdb, which reprocessed the 5' RACE reads and gives no DNA. This table lists 50,000 to 55,000 distinct CDR3 sequences. The sequencing sample was made of naive CXCR3- CD8+ T cells from blood. These receptor sequences come from a human donor in good health. Some clones in this sample may be carry-over from other donors' samples. CDR3s include the opening cysteine and the closing phenylalanine or tryptophan. Where a row states a size, it is once, few, many or the class of an expanded clone; other rows omit it.

TRBJ1-5	TRBV6-5	-	CASRRHRNGPQHF
TRBJ1-4	TRBV7-3	-	CASPACTTNEKLFF
TRBJ2-7	TRBV28	medium-sized	CASSLSGPGNEQYF
TRBJ2-1	TRBV4-1	-	CASRGQGGNEQFF
TRBJ2-3	TRBV5-1	-	CASSYQTGMVADTQYF
TRBJ2-7	TRBV5-1	-	CASSPDSSYEQYF
TRBJ2-2	TRBV29-1	-	CSVVFRDGGTGELFF
TRBJ2-7	TRBV29-1	-	CSVMGGTEDFYEQYF
TRBJ2-1	TRBV6-2/TRBV6-3	-	CASSYGTGYNEQFF
TRBJ2-1	TRBV29-1	-	CSTFRQNEQFF
TRBJ2-5	TRBV14	-	CASSQTGRNQETQYF
TRBJ2-2	TRBV7-8	medium-sized	CASSLTEETGELFF
TRBJ2-7	TRBV29-1	-	CSVVSSTSGLSYEQYF
TRBJ1-1	TRBV29-1	-	CSAFANTEAFF
TRBJ2-7	TRBV28	-	CAGGNSYEQYF
TRBJ2-2	TRBV2	medium-sized	CASSENVGELFF
TRBJ1-3	TRBV28	-	CATTPDSLSGNTIYF
TRBJ2-4	TRBV20-1	-	CSARDLGRTGNIQYF
TRBJ2-2	TRBV5-1	-	CASSEPTGELFF
TRBJ2-2	TRBV23-1	-	CASSLAGKNTGELFF
TRBJ2-7	TRBV7-2	-	CASSPTSYTARGREQYF
TRBJ2-7	TRBV28	-	CASSIGIGAGFSYEQYF
TRBJ1-3	TRBV5-1	-	CASSLETGDSGNTIYF
TRBJ1-2	TRBV12-3/TRBV12-4	-	CASSLVGPLYGYTF
TRBJ2-7	TRBV4-3	-	CASSQRQGYEQYF
TRBJ2-1	TRBV20-1	-	CSATDSDNEQFF
TRBJ2-7	TRBV12-3/TRBV12-4	-	CASSLGIYEQYF
TRBJ2-5	TRBV6-2/TRBV6-3	-	CASTLLAGEETQYF
TRBJ1-2	TRBV20-1	medium-sized	CSARDRGQGYGYTF
TRBJ1-2	TRBV5-1	-	CASSTDPGLKYGYTF
TRBJ2-1	TRBV9	-	CASSVDTRPSYNEQFF
TRBJ2-1	TRBV3-1	-	CASSLRGGAYNEQFF
TRBJ2-1	TRBV9	-	CASSVEGQGATYNEQFF
TRBJ1-2	TRBV29-1	-	CSVEVREANYGYTF
TRBJ2-7	TRBV28	-	CASAAGSYEQYF
TRBJ1-1	TRBV6-6	-	CASISSGGATEAFF
TRBJ1-1	TRBV4-3	-	CASSQERGRDREGNEAFF
TRBJ2-3	TRBV3-1	-	CASSQRTLTSTDTQYF
TRBJ2-7	TRBV28	-	CASSYTIRREGQATDEQYF
TRBJ2-7	TRBV3-1	-	CASSQTDSPYEQYF
TRBJ2-1	TRBV4-1	-	CASSLQGGNEQFF
TRBJ2-1	TRBV29-1	-	CSVGLAREQFF